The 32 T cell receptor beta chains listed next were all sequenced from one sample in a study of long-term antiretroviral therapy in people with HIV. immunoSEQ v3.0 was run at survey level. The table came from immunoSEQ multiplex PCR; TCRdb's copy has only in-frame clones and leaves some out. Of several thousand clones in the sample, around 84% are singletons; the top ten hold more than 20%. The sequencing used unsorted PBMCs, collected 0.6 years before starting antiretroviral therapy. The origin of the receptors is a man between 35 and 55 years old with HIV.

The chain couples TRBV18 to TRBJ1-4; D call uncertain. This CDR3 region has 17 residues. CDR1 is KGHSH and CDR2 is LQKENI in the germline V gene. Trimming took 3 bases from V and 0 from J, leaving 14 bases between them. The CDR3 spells CASSPTPGRATNEKLFF. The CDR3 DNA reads TGTGCCAGCTCACCGACCCCCGGGCGTGCAACTAATGAAAAACTGTTTTTT.

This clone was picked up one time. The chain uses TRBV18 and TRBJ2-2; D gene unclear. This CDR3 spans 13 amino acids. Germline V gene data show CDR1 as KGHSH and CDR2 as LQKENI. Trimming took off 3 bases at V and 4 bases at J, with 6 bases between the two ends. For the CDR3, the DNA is TGTGCCAGCTCACCCTCGCCCACCGGGGAGCTGTTTTTT. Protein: CASSPSPTGELFF. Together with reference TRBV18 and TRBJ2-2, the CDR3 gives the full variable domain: NAGVMQNPRHLVRRRGQEARLRCSPMKGHSHVYWYRQLPEEGLKFMVYLQKENIIDESGMPKERFSAEFPKEGPSILRIQQVVRGDSAAYFCASSPSPTGELFFGEGSRLTVL.

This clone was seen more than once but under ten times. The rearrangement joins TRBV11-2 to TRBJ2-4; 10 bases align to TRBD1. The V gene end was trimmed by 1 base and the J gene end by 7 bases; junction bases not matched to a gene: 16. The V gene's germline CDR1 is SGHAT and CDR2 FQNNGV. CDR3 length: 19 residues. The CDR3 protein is CASSLGGGQGTGRSNIQYF. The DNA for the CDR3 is TGTGCCAGCAGCTTAGGAGGGGGACAGGGGACGGGGCGCAGCAACATTCAGTACTTC.

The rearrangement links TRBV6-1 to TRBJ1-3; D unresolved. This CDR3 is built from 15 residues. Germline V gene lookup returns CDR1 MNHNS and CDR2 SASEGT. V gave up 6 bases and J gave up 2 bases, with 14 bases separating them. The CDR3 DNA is TGTGCCAGCAGCTCCACGGGAGGGACTGGAAACACCATATATTTT. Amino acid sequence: CASSSTGGTGNTIYF.

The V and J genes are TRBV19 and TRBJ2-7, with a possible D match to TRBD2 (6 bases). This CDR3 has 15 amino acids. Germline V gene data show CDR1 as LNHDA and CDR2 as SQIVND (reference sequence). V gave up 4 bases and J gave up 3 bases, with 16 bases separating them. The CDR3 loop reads CASSKGAGPYYEQYF. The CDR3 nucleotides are TGTGCCAGTAGTAAGGGAGCGGGCCCTTACTACGAGCAGTACTTC.

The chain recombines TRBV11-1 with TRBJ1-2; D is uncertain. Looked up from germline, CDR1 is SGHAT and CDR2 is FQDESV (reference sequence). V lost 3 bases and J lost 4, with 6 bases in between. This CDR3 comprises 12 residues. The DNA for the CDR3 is TGTGCCAGCAGCTTCGACGGCTATGGCTACACCTTC. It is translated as CASSFDGYGYTF.

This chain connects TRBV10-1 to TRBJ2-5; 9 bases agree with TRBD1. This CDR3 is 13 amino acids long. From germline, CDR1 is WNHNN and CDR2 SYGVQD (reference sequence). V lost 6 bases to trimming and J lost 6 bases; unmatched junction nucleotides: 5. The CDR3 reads CASSVDRGQTQYF. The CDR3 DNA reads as TGCGCCAGCAGCGTGGACAGGGGACAGACCCAGTACTTC.

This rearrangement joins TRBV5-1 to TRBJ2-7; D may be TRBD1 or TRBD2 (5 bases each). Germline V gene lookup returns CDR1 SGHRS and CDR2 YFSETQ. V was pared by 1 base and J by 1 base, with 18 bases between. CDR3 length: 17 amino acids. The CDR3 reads CASSLPREGRVSYEQYF. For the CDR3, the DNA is TGCGCCAGCAGCTTGCCCCGCGAGGGGCGAGTATCCTACGAGCAGTACTTC.

CDR3 in DNA: TGTGCCAGCAGTAACCGGGTAAAGGGTGGCTACACCTTC. Protein: CASSNRVKGGYTF. J is TRBJ1-2 and V is TRBV25-1; unclear D gene. The CDR3 length is 13 residues. V dropped 5 bases and J dropped 7 bases, with 14 bases sitting between them. Germline-derived CDR1 and CDR2 are MGHDK and SYGVNS.

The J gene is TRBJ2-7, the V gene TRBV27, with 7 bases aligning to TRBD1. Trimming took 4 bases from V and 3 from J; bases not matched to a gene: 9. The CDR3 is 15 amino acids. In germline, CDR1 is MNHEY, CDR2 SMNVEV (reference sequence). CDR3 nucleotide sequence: TGTGCCAGCAGTTCCCTGACAGGGTCGGGCTACGAGCAGTACTTC. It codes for CASSSLTGSGYEQYF.

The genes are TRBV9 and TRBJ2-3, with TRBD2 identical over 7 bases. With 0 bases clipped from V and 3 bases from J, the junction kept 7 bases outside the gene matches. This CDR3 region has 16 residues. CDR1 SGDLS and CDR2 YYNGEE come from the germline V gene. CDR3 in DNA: TGTGCCAGCAGCGTAGACAACGGGGGGACGACAGATACGCAGTATTTT. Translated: CASSVDNGGTTDTQYF.

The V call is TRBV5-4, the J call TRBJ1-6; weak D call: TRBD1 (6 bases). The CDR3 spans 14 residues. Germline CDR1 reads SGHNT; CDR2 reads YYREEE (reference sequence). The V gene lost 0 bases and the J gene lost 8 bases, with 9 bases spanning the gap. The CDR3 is CASSLDRVDSPLHF. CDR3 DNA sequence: TGTGCCAGCAGCTTGGACAGGGTTGATTCACCCCTCCACTTT.

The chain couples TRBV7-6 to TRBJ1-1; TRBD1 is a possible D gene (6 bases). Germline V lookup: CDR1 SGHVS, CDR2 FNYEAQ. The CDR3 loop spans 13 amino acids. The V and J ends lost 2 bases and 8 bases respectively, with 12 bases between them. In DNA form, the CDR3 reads TGTGCCAGCAGCTTATATGAGGGGACAGAAGCTTTCTTT. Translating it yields CASSLYEGTEAFF.

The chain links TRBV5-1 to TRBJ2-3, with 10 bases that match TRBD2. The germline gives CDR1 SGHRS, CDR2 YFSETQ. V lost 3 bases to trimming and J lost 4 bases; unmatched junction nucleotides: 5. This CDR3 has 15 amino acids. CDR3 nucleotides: TGCGCCAGCAGCTACGGGACTAGCGATGCAGATACGCAGTATTTT. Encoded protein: CASSYGTSDADTQYF.

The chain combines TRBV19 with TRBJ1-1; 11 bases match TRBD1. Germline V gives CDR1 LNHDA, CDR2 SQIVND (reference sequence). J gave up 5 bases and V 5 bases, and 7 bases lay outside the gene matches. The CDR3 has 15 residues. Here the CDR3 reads CASSRDRGEATEAFF. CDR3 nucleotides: TGTGCCAGTAGTCGGGACAGGGGGGAGGCGACTGAAGCTTTCTTT.

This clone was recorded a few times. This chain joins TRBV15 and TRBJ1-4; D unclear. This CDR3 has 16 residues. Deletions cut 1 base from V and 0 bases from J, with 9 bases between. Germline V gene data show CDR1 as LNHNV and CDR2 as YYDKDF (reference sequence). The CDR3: CATSRGYGSTNEKLFF. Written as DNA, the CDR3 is TGTGCCACCAGCAGAGGCTACGGTTCAACTAATGAAAAACTGTTTTTT.

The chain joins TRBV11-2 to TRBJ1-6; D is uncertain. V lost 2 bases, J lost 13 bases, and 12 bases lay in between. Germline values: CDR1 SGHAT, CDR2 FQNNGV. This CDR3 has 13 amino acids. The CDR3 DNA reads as TGTGCCAGCAGCTTAACCGACATGACCCCCCTCCACTTT. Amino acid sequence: CASSLTDMTPLHF.

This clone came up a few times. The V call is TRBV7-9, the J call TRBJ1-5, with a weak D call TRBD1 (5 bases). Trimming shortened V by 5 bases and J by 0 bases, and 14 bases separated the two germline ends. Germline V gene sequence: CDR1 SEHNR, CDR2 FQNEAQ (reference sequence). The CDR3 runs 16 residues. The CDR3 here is CASSTLRGGSNQPQHF. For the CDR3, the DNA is TGTGCCAGCAGCACCCTTAGGGGTGGTAGCAATCAGCCCCAGCATTTT.

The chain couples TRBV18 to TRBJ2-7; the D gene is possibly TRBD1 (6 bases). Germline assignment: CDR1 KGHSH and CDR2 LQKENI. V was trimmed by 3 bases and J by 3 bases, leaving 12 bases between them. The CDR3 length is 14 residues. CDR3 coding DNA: TGTGCCAGCTCACCCCAAACAGGGAGCTACGAGCAGTACTTC. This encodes CASSPQTGSYEQYF.

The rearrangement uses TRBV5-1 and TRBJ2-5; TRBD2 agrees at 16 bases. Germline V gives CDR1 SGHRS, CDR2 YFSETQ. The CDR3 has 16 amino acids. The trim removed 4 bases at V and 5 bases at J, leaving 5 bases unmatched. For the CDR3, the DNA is TGCGCCAGCAGCCCGGGACTAGCGGGGGGGCAGGAGACCCAGTACTTC. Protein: CASSPGLAGGQETQYF.

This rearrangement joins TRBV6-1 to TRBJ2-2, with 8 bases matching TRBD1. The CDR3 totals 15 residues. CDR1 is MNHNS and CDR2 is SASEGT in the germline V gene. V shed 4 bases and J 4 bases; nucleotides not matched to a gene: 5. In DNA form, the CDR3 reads TGTGCCAGCAGTGGTCAGGGGGCTGGCACCGGGGAGCTGTTTTTT. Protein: CASSGQGAGTGELFF.

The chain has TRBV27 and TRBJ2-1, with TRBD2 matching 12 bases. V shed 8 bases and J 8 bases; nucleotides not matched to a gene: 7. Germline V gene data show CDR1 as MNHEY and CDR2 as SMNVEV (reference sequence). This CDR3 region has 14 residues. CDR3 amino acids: CASGLAGGEDEQFF. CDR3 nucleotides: TGTGCCAGCGGGCTAGCGGGGGGGGAGGATGAGCAGTTCTTC.

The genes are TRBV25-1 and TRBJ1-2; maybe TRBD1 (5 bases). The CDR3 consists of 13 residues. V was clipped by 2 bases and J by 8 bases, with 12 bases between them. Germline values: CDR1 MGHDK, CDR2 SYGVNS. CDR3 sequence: CASSEPGQGGYTF. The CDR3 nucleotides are TGTGCCAGCAGTGAACCCGGCCAGGGAGGCTACACCTTC.

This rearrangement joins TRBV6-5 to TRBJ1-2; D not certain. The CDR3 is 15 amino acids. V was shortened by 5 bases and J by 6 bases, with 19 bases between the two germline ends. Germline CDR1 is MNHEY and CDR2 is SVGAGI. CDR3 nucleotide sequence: TGTGCCAGCAGTAGTCTATTCTCTCAAGTGGATGGCTACACCTTC. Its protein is CASSSLFSQVDGYTF.

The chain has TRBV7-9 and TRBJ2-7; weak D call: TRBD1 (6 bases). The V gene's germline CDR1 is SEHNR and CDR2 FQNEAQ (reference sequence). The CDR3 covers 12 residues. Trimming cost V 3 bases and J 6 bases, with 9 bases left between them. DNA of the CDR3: TGTGCCAGCAGCTTTTCAGGGGTCGAGCAGTACTTC. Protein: CASSFSGVEQYF. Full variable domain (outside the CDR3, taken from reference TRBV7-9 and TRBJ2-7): DTGVSQNPRHKITKRGQNVTFRCDPISEHNRLYWYRQTLGQGPEFLTYFQNEAQLEKSRLLSDRFSAERPKGSFSTLEIQRTEQGDSAMYLCASSFSGVEQYFGPGTRLTVT.

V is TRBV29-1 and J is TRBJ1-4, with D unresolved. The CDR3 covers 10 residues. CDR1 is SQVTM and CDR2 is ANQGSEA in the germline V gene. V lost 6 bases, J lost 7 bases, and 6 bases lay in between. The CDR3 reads CSVRSEKLFF. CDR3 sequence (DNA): TGCAGCGTCCGAAGTGAAAAACTGTTTTTT. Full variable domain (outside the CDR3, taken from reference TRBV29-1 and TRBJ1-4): SAVISQKPSRDICQRGTSLTIQCQVDSQVTMMFWYRQQPGQSLTLIATANQGSEATYESGFVIDKFPISRPNLTFSTLTVSNMSPEDSSIYLCSVRSEKLFFGSGTQLSVL.

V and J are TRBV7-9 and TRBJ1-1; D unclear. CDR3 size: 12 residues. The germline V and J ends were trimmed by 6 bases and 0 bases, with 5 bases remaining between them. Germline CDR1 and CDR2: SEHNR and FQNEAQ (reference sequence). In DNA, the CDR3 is TGTGCCAGCAGTAATATGAACACTGAAGCTTTCTTT. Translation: CASSNMNTEAFF.

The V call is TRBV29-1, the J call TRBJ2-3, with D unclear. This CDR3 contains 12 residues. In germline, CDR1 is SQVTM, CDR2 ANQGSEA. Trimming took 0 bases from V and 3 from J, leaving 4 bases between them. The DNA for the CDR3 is TGCAGCGTTGAAGATCGGACAGATACGCAGTATTTT. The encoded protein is CSVEDRTDTQYF.

In DNA form, the CDR3 reads TGTGCCAGCAGCCAAGAACTAGCGGGATACACCGGGGAGCTGTTTTTT. Encoded protein: CASSQELAGYTGELFF. V is TRBV4-2 and J is TRBJ2-2, with 10 positions matching TRBD2. J was trimmed by 3 bases and V by 0 bases; bases with no gene match: 1. CDR1 is LGHNA, CDR2 YNFKEQ, per germline. This CDR3 region has 16 residues.

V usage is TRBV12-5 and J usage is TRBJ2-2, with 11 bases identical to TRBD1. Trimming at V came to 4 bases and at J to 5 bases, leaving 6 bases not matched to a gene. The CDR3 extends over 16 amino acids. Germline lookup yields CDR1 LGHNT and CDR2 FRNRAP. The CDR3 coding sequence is TGTGCTAGTGGTTCCCCCGGGACAGGGGGAACCGGGGAGCTGTTTTTT. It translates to CASGSPGTGGTGELFF.

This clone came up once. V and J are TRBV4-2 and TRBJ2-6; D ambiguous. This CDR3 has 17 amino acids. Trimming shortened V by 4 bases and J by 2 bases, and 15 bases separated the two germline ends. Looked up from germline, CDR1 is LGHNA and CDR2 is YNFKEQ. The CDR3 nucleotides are TGTGCCAGCAGCCTCCGGATGGCCGAAACTGGGGCCAACGTCCTGACTTTC. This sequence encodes CASSLRMAETGANVLTF.

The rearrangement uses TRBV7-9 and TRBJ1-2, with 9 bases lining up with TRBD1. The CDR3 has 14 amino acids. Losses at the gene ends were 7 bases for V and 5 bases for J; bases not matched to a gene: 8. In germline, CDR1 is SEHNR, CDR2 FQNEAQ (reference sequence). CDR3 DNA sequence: TGTGCCAGCACCGTACAGGGGGCCATTTATGGCTACACCTTC. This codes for CASTVQGAIYGYTF.